These 32 T cell receptor beta chains came from one sample sequenced in a study of Ad26.COV2.S vaccination and SARS-CoV-2 variants. Indicated treatment: 19 received Ad26.COV2.S at low or high dose, single or two shots; about 5 received placebo; per-sample allocation not given. After the first vaccine or placebo injection, samples were drawn on day 63. Generated by immunoSEQ multiplex PCR, the TCRdb table keeps only in-frame clones and is missing some. The sample has about 500,000 clones; nearly 90% are singletons. This specimen consisted of peripheral blood, obtained in a trial of Ad26.COV2.S vaccine versus placebo. These receptor sequences come from a person aged 18 to 65 who received the Ad26.COV2.S COVID-19 vaccine or a placebo.

This clone was recorded once. V and J are TRBV11-3 and TRBJ1-2, with unresolved D. V was trimmed by 5 bases and J by 0 bases, leaving 13 bases between them. This CDR3 has 15 amino acids. Germline V CDR1 and CDR2: SGHNT, YENEEA. The CDR3 DNA is TGTGCCAGCAGCCTAGGACCCAGCGCTAACTATGGCTACACCTTC. Its translation is CASSLGPSANYGYTF.

CDR3 DNA: TGTGCCAGCAGCTTGTCAGTGGGGGTTGTGTTTGAAGCTTTCTTT. Amino acid sequence: CASSLSVGVVFEAFF. J is TRBJ1-1 and V is TRBV5-8; possibly TRBD1 for D (5 bases). The CDR3 consists of 15 residues. Per the germline V gene, CDR1 is SGHTS and CDR2 is YDEGEE. V was clipped by 1 base and J by 7 bases, with 17 bases between them.

This clone was detected only a few times. The rearrangement uses TRBV14 and TRBJ2-3; no clear D gene. The CDR3 consists of 13 residues. V was pared by 4 bases and J by 8 bases, with 13 bases between. Germline V gives CDR1 SGHDN, CDR2 FVKESK. The CDR3 DNA follows: TGTGCCAGCAGCCCGACTTCCATTGGTACGCAGTATTTT. This sequence encodes CASSPTSIGTQYF.

Note on this clone: Other DNA sequences in this specimen translate into the identical CDR3. The chain employs TRBV27 and TRBJ1-1, with 8 bases lining up with TRBD1. The trim removed 5 bases at V and 8 bases at J, leaving 7 bases unmatched. The CDR3 covers 13 residues. The germline V gene has CDR1 MNHEY and CDR2 SMNVEV (reference sequence). CDR3 sequence (DNA): TGTGCCAGCAGTCCTCAGGGGGCGGCCGAAGCTTTCTTT. Its protein product is CASSPQGAAEAFF.

This chain joins TRBV4-1 and TRBJ2-7; D is undetermined. The germline V gene has CDR1 MGHRA and CDR2 YSYEKL. V dropped 0 bases and J dropped 0 bases, with 9 bases sitting between them. This CDR3 is 15 amino acids long. As DNA, the CDR3 is TGCGCCAGCAGCCAAGATTTTACAGCCTCCTACGAGCAGTACTTC. Translation gives CASSQDFTASYEQYF.

J is TRBJ2-1 and V is TRBV5-1; 13 bases match TRBD2. V was clipped by 0 bases and J by 14 bases; unmatched bases: 8. CDR1 SGHRS and CDR2 YFSETQ come from the germline V gene. The length of the CDR3 is 15 residues. The CDR3 bases are TGCGCCAGCAGCTTGGACCTACTAGCGGGAGGGCCTGAGTTCTTC. Its protein product is CASSLDLLAGGPEFF.

The chain recombines TRBV19 with TRBJ1-2; D gene ambiguous. Per germline, CDR1 LNHDA and CDR2 SQIVND (reference sequence). The CDR3 runs to 13 residues. Deletions cut 5 bases from V and 1 base from J, with 8 bases between. This CDR3 reads CASSYTVNYGYTF. CDR3 bases: TGTGCCAGTAGTTACACAGTTAACTATGGCTACACCTTC.

This clone was recorded once. The chain uses TRBV7-8 and TRBJ2-7; weak D call: TRBD2 (5 bases). Germline V gives CDR1 SGHVS, CDR2 FQNEAQ. V lost 0 bases, J lost 0 bases, and 6 bases lay in between. This CDR3 is 14 amino acids long. Here the CDR3 DNA reads TGTGCCAGCAGCTTAGCCGGGAACTCCTACGAGCAGTACTTC. Protein product: CASSLAGNSYEQYF.

The V and J genes are TRBV20-1 and TRBJ1-2; D gene unclear. The germline V and J ends were trimmed by 6 bases and 0 bases, with 20 bases remaining between them. The CDR3 has 16 residues. CDR1 and CDR2 from the germline V gene are DFQATT and SNEGSKA (reference sequence). CDR3 sequence: CSASLVKGSTNYGYTF. In nucleotides, the CDR3 is TGCAGTGCCAGTTTAGTTAAGGGCTCCACTAACTATGGCTACACCTTC.

This clone was seen just once. The chain employs TRBV5-6 and TRBJ1-5; maybe TRBD1 (6 bases). V was trimmed by 0 bases and J by 5 bases, leaving 15 bases between them. Germline-derived CDR1 and CDR2 are SGHDT and YYEEEE. CDR3 length: 16 residues. The CDR3 loop reads CASSLGGGSPYQPQHF. In nucleotides, the CDR3 is TGTGCCAGCAGCTTGGGGGGGGGCAGCCCCTATCAGCCCCAGCATTTT.

The V and J genes are TRBV11-2 and TRBJ2-1; D gene unclear. Germline CDR1 and CDR2: SGHAT and FQNNGV. Trimming left V 0 bases short and J 2 bases short, with 5 bases between. The CDR3 contains 14 residues. The CDR3 DNA reads as TGTGCCAGCAGCTTAGATCTCGCCTACAATGAGCAGTTCTTC. This encodes CASSLDLAYNEQFF. The complete variable domain, with remaining parts taken from reference TRBV11-2 and TRBJ2-1, reads EAGVAQSPRYKIIEKRQSVAFWCNPISGHATLYWYQQILGQGPKLLIQFQNNGVVDDSQLPKDRFSAERLKGVDSTLKIQPAKLEDSAVYLCASSLDLAYNEQFFGPGTRLTVL.

This sequence joins TRBV11-2 and TRBJ2-7; 10 bases fit TRBD1. The CDR3 length is 14 residues. V trimming: 5 bases; J trimming: 6 bases; junction bases outside the gene matches: 7. Germline V gives CDR1 SGHAT, CDR2 FQNNGV. The DNA for the CDR3 is TGTGCCAGCAGCCGGGGACAGGGGACGGTCGAGCAGTACTTC. It is translated as CASSRGQGTVEQYF.

This chain uses TRBV5-5 with TRBJ1-4; D not certain. Trimming took 0 bases from V and 7 from J, leaving 7 bases between them. Per germline, CDR1 SGHKS and CDR2 YYEKEE (reference sequence). This CDR3 has 13 amino acids. For the CDR3, the DNA is TGTGCCAGCAGCTTGGAGTGGGGTGAAAAACTGTTTTTT. It encodes CASSLEWGEKLFF.

The chain uses TRBV7-2 and TRBJ2-1; D might be TRBD1 (6 bases). CDR1 and CDR2 from the germline V gene are SGHTA and FQGNSA. CDR3 size: 19 residues. With 1 base removed from V and 0 bases from J, the gap between germline ends came to 19 bases. The CDR3 loop reads CASSLEGGHKKSSYNEQFF. CDR3 DNA sequence: TGTGCCAGCAGCTTAGAAGGGGGACACAAAAAGAGCTCCTACAATGAGCAGTTCTTC. The full variable domain, with the rest looked up from reference TRBV7-2 and TRBJ2-1, is GAGVSQSPSNKVTEKGKDVELRCDPISGHTALYWYRQSLGQGLEFLIYFQGNSAPDKSGLPSDRFSAERTGGSVSTLTIQRTQQEDSAVYLCASSLEGGHKKSSYNEQFFGPGTRLTVL.

CDR3 sequence reads: CASSSGQGLLYEQYF. DNA of the CDR3: TGCGCCAGCAGCTCCGGACAGGGGTTACTCTACGAGCAGTACTTC. This sequence joins TRBV5-1 and TRBJ2-7; 9 nucleotides line up with TRBD1. CDR1 is SGHRS, CDR2 YFSETQ, per germline. The V and J ends lost 3 bases and 3 bases, in that order; junction bases with no gene match: 7. The CDR3 extends over 15 amino acids.

The gene calls are TRBV29-1 and TRBJ1-2; D call uncertain. CDR1 and CDR2 from the germline V gene are SQVTM and ANQGSEA. V lost 4 bases and J lost 6, with 9 bases in between. This CDR3 has 11 residues. The CDR3 reads CSVVGLDGYTF. The CDR3 coding sequence is TGCAGCGTTGTGGGGTTGGATGGCTACACCTTC.

The chain is built from TRBV19 and TRBJ2-7; D is unresolved. Germline V CDR1 and CDR2: LNHDA, SQIVND (reference sequence). CDR3 length: 13 amino acids. V was trimmed by 6 bases and J by 0 bases, leaving 9 bases between them. CDR3 region: CASSLTVSYEQYF. In DNA form, the CDR3 reads TGTGCCAGTAGCCTGACTGTCTCCTACGAGCAGTACTTC. Full variable domain (missing parts from reference TRBV19 and TRBJ2-7): DGGITQSPKYLFRKEGQNVTLSCEQNLNHDAMYWYRQDPGQGLRLIYYSQIVNDFQKGDIAEGYSVSREKKESFPLTVTSAQKNPTAFYLCASSLTVSYEQYFGPGTRLTVT.

This clone was counted only a few times. The rearrangement links TRBV5-8 to TRBJ1-5; the D is unclear. Trimming left V 0 bases short and J 2 bases short, with 6 bases between. The CDR3 totals 14 residues. Per the germline V gene, CDR1 is SGHTS and CDR2 is YDEGEE. CDR3 protein: CASSLGYGNQPQHF. The CDR3 bases are TGTGCCAGCAGCTTGGGCTATGGCAATCAGCCCCAGCATTTT.

The V call is TRBV28, the J call TRBJ1-1, with D possibly being TRBD1 (6 bases). The V gene's germline CDR1 is MDHEN and CDR2 SYDVKM. V was pared by 3 bases and J by 3 bases, with 11 bases between. The CDR3 consists of 14 residues. This CDR3 reads CASSLTEGDTEAFF. For the CDR3, the DNA is TGTGCCAGCAGTTTGACAGAGGGGGACACTGAAGCTTTCTTT.

V is TRBV4-1 and J is TRBJ2-2; D is unclear. Trimming shortened V by 1 base and J by 7 bases, and 13 bases separated the two germline ends. From germline, CDR1 is MGHRA and CDR2 YSYEKL. The CDR3 length is 15 residues. CDR3 bases: TGCGCCAGCAGCCAAGGCGGCGCTAATGGCGGGGAGCTGTTTTTT. Its protein is CASSQGGANGGELFF.

The rearrangement links TRBV5-1 to TRBJ2-5; 9 nucleotides agree with TRBD2. The CDR3 is made up of 15 amino acids. Germline CDR1 and CDR2: SGHRS and YFSETQ. Unmatched junction bases numbered 7, after V lost 2 bases and J lost 5 bases. CDR3 residues: CASSFLAGRRETQYF. For the CDR3, the DNA is TGCGCCAGCAGCTTCCTAGCGGGACGTCGGGAGACCCAGTACTTC. The full variable domain, completed using reference TRBV5-1 and TRBJ2-5, is KAGVTQTPRYLIKTRGQQVTLSCSPISGHRSVSWYQQTPGQGLQFLFEYFSETQRNKGNFPGRFSGRQFSNSRSEMNVSTLELGDSALYLCASSFLAGRRETQYFGPGTRLLVL.

This chain uses TRBV19 with TRBJ2-3, with 10 bases aligning to TRBD1. The V gene end was trimmed by 9 bases and the J gene end by 3 bases; junction bases not matched to a gene: 3. This CDR3 comprises 13 residues. Germline-derived CDR1 and CDR2 are LNHDA and SQIVND (reference sequence). The CDR3 reads CASRDRGTDTQYF. The CDR3 nucleotides are TGTGCCAGCCGGGACAGGGGAACAGATACGCAGTATTTT. Using reference TRBV19 and TRBJ2-3 for the parts outside the CDR3, the full variable domain is DGGITQSPKYLFRKEGQNVTLSCEQNLNHDAMYWYRQDPGQGLRLIYYSQIVNDFQKGDIAEGYSVSREKKESFPLTVTSAQKNPTAFYLCASRDRGTDTQYFGPGTRLTVL.

V is TRBV7-2 and J is TRBJ2-1; the D gene could be TRBD1 or TRBD2 (5 bases each). From germline, CDR1 is SGHTA and CDR2 FQGNSA. Trimming shortened V by 5 bases and J by 10 bases, and 15 bases separated the two germline ends. This CDR3 is built from 13 residues. CDR3 amino acids: CASSKLWGGEQFF. The CDR3 DNA reads TGTGCCAGCAGCAAACTCTGGGGCGGGGAGCAGTTCTTC. The full variable domain, with the rest looked up from reference TRBV7-2 and TRBJ2-1, is GAGVSQSPSNKVTEKGKDVELRCDPISGHTALYWYRQSLGQGLEFLIYFQGNSAPDKSGLPSDRFSAERTGGSVSTLTIQRTQQEDSAVYLCASSKLWGGEQFFGPGTRLTVL.

The genes are TRBV11-2 and TRBJ2-5, with D hard to call. V was shortened by 1 base and J by 3 bases, with 6 bases between the two germline ends. Germline loops: CDR1 SGHAT, CDR2 FQNNGV. This CDR3 region has 13 residues. This CDR3 reads CASSLGPKETQYF. Here the CDR3 DNA reads TGTGCCAGCAGCTTAGGACCCAAAGAGACCCAGTACTTC.

The chain has TRBV28 and TRBJ1-1, with a possible D match to TRBD1 (6 bases). This CDR3 is built from 17 residues. The V end lost 2 bases, the J end lost 3 bases, and 19 bases lay between the germline ends. Germline V CDR1 and CDR2: MDHEN, SYDVKM. CDR3 DNA sequence: TGTGCCAGCAGTTTAGTAGGGACACCCGAGGGGGACACTGAAGCTTTCTTT. It specifies CASSLVGTPEGDTEAFF.

The V gene is TRBV5-1, the J gene TRBJ1-1; D ambiguous. With 1 base removed from V and 4 bases from J, the gap between germline ends came to 17 bases. Germline V gene sequence: CDR1 SGHRS, CDR2 YFSETQ. This CDR3 is 16 amino acids long. The CDR3 coding sequence is TGCGCCAGCAGCTTGCGTCATGTGCGGGCGGGCACTGAAGCTTTCTTT. This codes for CASSLRHVRAGTEAFF.

This clone occurred a few times. This chain links TRBV19 with TRBJ2-2; 9 bases fit TRBD1. After removal of 9 bases from V and 5 bases from J, the junction contained 10 bases not matched to a gene. Per the germline V gene, CDR1 is LNHDA and CDR2 is SQIVND (reference sequence). The CDR3 is 15 amino acids. The CDR3 loop reads CASRTGQGRTGELFF. The DNA for the CDR3 is TGTGCCAGCAGAACGGGACAGGGTAGGACCGGGGAGCTGTTTTTT.

This clone was counted only a few times. This chain joins TRBV19 and TRBJ1-5; 7 positions agree with TRBD1. The CDR3 runs 14 residues. V gave up 6 bases and J gave up 7 bases; unmatched junction bases: 9. Germline V lookup: CDR1 LNHDA, CDR2 SQIVND (reference sequence). This CDR3 is CASSTPGGDQPQHF. The CDR3 nucleotides read TGTGCCAGTAGCACGCCAGGGGGGGACCAGCCCCAGCATTTT.

The chain is built from TRBV6-5 and TRBJ1-2; D call uncertain. The CDR3 loop spans 12 amino acids. CDR1 is MNHEY and CDR2 is SVGAGI in the germline V gene. V lost 10 bases and J 4 bases, leaving 13 bases between the germline ends. CDR3 protein: CATGRASYGYTF. Here the CDR3 DNA reads TGTGCCACCGGGCGGGCCAGCTATGGCTACACCTTC.

This chain joins TRBV6-5 and TRBJ2-5, with TRBD2 matching over 9 bases. Trimming cost V 6 bases and J 4 bases; bases outside gene matches: 3. The V gene's germline CDR1 is MNHEY and CDR2 SVGAGI. The CDR3 runs to 13 residues. In DNA, the CDR3 is TGTGCCAGCAGCAGACTAGCGGCAGAGACCCAGTACTTC. Its protein product is CASSRLAAETQYF.

The V call is TRBV11-2, the J call TRBJ1-5; D is ambiguous. The CDR3 covers 15 residues. With 2 bases removed from V and 0 bases from J, the gap between germline ends came to 8 bases. The V gene's germline CDR1 is SGHAT and CDR2 FQNNGV. This chain's CDR3 is CASSLTDHSNQPQHF. DNA of the CDR3: TGTGCCAGCAGCTTAACCGATCATAGCAATCAGCCCCAGCATTTT.

The chain uses TRBV7-9 and TRBJ1-6; D is unclear. This CDR3 is 15 amino acids long. Between the trimmed V and J ends, which lost 5 bases and 8 bases, there was a span of 16 bases. From germline, CDR1 is SEHNR and CDR2 FQNEAQ (reference sequence). The CDR3 DNA is TGTGCCAGCAGCCCCGGTAGCCACACTTATTCACCCCTCCACTTT. Residues: CASSPGSHTYSPLHF.